This TCR beta chain appears in the sequencing data of a study of blood T cells in healthy people across ages. Whole-study results and caveats: PBMCs that were unsorted prevented a conclusive naive versus antigen-experienced comparison.

Germline-derived CDR1 and CDR2 are MGHRA and YSYEKL. Unmatched junction bases numbered 5, after V lost 4 bases and J lost 2 bases. The CDR3 has 15 amino acids. This clonotype was seen a few times. Its antigen is unidentified. For the second PCR, which ran for 7 to 11 cycles, a sample-barcoded 5' primer and a J-beta primer mix were used. MiXCR was run by TCRdb on the 5' RACE reads, yielding one entry per CDR3 protein. This table holds 1.6 million or so distinct CDR3 sequences, 30% to 40% found once. This TCR was recovered from a woman aged 25 to 39 in good health. This rearrangement joins TRBV4-1 to TRBJ2-3; 8 bases agree with TRBD1. Sequenced sample: blood. DNA for the CDR3: TGCGCCAGCAGCCCGACAGGGGCCCACACAGATACGCAGTATTTT. As protein: CASSPTGAHTDTQYF.